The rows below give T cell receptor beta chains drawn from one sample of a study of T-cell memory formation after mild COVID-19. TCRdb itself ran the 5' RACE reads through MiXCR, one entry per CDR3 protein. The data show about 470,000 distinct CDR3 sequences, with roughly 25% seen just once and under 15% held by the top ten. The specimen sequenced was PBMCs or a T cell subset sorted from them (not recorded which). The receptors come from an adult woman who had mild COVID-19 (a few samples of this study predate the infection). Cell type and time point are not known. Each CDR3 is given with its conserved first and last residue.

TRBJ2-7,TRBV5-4,CASSIRAFPYEQYF
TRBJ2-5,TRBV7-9,CASSLLLETQYF
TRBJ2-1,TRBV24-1,CATGRSGSYNEQFF
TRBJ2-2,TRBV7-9,CASSLGILENTGELFF
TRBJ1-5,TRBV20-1,CSARDRAYSNQPQHF
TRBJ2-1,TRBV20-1,CSAHPVRQFF
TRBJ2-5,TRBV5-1,CASSTGQGRETQYF
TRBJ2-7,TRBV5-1,CASSRGQGAYEQYF
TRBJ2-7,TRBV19,CASGRDRRDEQYF
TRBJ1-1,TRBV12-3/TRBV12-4,CASSFTVLNTEAFF
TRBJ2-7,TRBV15,CATSRERHTYEQYF
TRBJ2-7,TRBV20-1,CSARARYSGYEQYF
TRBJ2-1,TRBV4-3,CASSQARTSPTYNEQFF
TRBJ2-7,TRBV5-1,CASSLGGTGNYEQYF
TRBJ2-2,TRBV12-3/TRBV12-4,CASSVNRGKNTGELFF
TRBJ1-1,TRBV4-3,CASSRGGETEAFF
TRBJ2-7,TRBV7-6,CASSSPSLGGKDEQYF
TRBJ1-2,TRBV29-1,CSGGEPRKKNTF
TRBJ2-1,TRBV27,CASSLEGVYNEQFF
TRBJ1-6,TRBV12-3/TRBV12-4,CASRGQQYNSPLHF
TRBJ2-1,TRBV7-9,CASSTSGTSGIYNEQFF
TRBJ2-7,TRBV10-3,CAISEDGLHVGGHEQYF
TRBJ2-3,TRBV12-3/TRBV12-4,CASSPGTSGRGGTDTQYF
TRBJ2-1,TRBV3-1,CASSLGTSRHNEQFF
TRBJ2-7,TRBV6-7,CASSYSQFGGYEQYF
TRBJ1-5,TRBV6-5,CASSHKGQPQHF
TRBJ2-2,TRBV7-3,CASSFAESGELFF
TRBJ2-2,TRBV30,CAWSLVGNTGELFF
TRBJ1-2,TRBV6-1,CASSDPSLVPRSF
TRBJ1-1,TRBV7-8,CASSLETALGLF
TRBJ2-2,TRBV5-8,CASSFRRHSTGELFF